The 6 T cell receptor beta chains below all came from one sample that was sequenced in a study of T cells after yellow fever vaccination. TCRdb processed the 5' RACE reads anew with MiXCR; each CDR3 protein has one entry. Altogether 350,000 to 450,000 distinct CDR3 sequences are present, 6.2% being singletons, with the ten largest covering over 12%. This specimen consisted of PBMCs, obtained 5 days after the yellow fever booster vaccination. These receptors were taken from a man aged 25 to 40 who received the YFV17D yellow fever vaccine.

Turning to this clonotype: A single base separates this from a much larger clone, so it may be a read error. V gene TRBV24-1 combines with J gene TRBJ2-5, with D perhaps matching TRBD1 (6 bases). The CDR3 length is 15 residues. Germline V gene lookup returns CDR1 KGHDR and CDR2 SFDVKD. The CDR3 DNA is TGTGCCACCAGTGACTTTACAGGGAACCAAGTGACCCAGTACTTC. Its translation is CATSDFTGNQVTQYF.

This sequence joins TRBV3-1 and TRBJ2-7; 7 bases fit TRBD2. V trimming: 6 bases; J trimming: 4 bases; junction bases outside the gene matches: 9. The CDR3 spans 14 residues. Germline V lookup: CDR1 LGHDT, CDR2 YNNKEL (reference sequence). In DNA, the CDR3 is TGTGCCAGCAGTCCCCTAGGCGGGAGATACGAGCAGTACTTC. Translation gives CASSPLGGRYEQYF.

This clonotype occurred many times. The genes are TRBV7-2 and TRBJ2-7; D possibly corresponds to TRBD1 (6 bases). This CDR3 spans 14 amino acids. V was cut by 5 bases and J by 0 bases, with 11 bases left in between. CDR1 SGHTA and CDR2 FQGNSA come from the germline V gene. The CDR3 DNA follows: TGTGCCAGCAGCCCCAGGGGTAGCTCCTACGAGCAGTACTTC. This translates into CASSPRGSSYEQYF.

In its sample, this clonotype was seen many times. CDR3 protein: CATSQGQGAWGYTF. DNA for the CDR3: TGTGCCACCAGCCAGGGACAGGGGGCGTGGGGCTACACCTTC. The V and J genes are TRBV15 and TRBJ1-2, with 12 nucleotides matching TRBD1. The V segment lost 5 bases and the J segment 8 bases; nucleotides outside the gene matches: 6. This CDR3 has 14 residues. Germline-derived CDR1 and CDR2 are LNHNV and YYDKDF (reference sequence).

Comments on this clonotype: A clone one base away is much larger, so this may be a read error. CDR3 residues: CASCFGLAGGNEQFF. CDR3 DNA sequence: TGTGCCAGCTGTTTTGGGCTAGCGGGAGGCAATGAGCAGTTCTTC. V gene TRBV12-3 or TRBV12-4 combines with J gene TRBJ2-1, with 11 bases lining up with TRBD2. The CDR3 runs 15 residues.

This clonotype was counted a few times. The chain has TRBV7-2 and TRBJ2-1, with 9 nucleotides matching TRBD2. Germline-derived CDR1 and CDR2 are SGHTA and FQGNSA. There are 14 residues in the CDR3. V shed 5 bases, J shed 5 bases, and the junction held 4 bases outside the gene matches. CDR3 sequence reads: CASSRSGRNNEQFF. CDR3 DNA: TGTGCCAGCAGCCGGAGCGGGAGGAACAATGAGCAGTTCTTC.